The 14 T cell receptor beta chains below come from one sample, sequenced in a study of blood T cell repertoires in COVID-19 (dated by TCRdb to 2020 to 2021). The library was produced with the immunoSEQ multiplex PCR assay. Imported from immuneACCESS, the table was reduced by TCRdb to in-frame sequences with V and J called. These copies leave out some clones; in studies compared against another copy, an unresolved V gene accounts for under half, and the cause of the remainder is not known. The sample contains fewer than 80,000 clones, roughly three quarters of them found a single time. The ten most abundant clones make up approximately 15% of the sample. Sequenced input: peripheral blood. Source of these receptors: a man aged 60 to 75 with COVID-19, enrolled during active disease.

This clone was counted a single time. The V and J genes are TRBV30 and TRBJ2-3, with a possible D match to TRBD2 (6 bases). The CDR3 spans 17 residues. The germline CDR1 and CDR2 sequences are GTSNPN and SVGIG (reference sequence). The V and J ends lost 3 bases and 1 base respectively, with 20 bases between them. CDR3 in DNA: TGTGCCTGGAGCAGCGTAGTTGGAGGGCCTGGCACAGATACGCAGTATTTT. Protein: CAWSSVVGGPGTDTQYF. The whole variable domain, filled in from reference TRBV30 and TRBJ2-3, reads SQTIHQWPATLVQPVGSPLSLECTVEGTSNPNLYWYRQAAGRGLQLLFYSVGIGQISSEVPQNLSASRPQDRQFILSSKKLLLSDSGFYLCAWSSVVGGPGTDTQYFGPGTRLTVL.

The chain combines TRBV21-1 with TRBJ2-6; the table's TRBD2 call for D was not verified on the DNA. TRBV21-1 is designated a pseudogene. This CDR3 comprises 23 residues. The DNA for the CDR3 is TGTGCCAGCAGCAAAGTCTTTATGTCATGGGGGGGAGGCGGTAGCTCTGGGGCCAACGTCCTGACTTTC. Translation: CASSKVFMSWGGGGSSGANVLTF.

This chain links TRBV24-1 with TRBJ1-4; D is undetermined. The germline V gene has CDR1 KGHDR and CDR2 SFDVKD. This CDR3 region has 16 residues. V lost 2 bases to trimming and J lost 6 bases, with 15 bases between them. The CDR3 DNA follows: TGTGCCACCAGTGATTCGAGGAGAGGAGGAGATGAAAAACTGTTTTTT. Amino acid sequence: CATSDSRRGGDEKLFF.

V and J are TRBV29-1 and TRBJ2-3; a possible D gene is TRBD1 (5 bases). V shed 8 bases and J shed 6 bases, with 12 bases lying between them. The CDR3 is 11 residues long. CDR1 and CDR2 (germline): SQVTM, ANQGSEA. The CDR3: CSYVQVDTQYF. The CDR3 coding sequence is TGCAGCTATGTACAGGTGGATACGCAGTATTTT.

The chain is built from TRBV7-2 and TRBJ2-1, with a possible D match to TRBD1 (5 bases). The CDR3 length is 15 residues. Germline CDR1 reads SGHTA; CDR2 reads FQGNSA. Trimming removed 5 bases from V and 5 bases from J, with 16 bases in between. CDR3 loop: CASSPWTSQNNEQFF. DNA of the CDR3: TGTGCCAGCAGCCCATGGACAAGCCAGAACAATGAGCAGTTCTTC.

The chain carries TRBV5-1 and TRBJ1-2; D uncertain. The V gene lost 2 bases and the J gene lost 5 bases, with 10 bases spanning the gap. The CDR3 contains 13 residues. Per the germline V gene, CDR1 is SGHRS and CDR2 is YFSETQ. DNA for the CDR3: TGCGCCAGCAGCTTCGGGTTGTCATATGGCTACACCTTC. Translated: CASSFGLSYGYTF.

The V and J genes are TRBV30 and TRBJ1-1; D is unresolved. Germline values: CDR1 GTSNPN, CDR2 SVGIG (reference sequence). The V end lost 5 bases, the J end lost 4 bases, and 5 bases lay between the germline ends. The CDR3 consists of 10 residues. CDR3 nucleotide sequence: TGTGCCTGGGGGCGCACTGAAGCTTTCTTT. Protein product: CAWGRTEAFF.

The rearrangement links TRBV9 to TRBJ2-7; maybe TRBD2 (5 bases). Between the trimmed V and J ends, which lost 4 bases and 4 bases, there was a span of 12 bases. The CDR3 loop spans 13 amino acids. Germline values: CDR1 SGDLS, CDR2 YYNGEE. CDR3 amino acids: CASSPRTGYEQYF. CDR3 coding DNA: TGTGCCAGCAGCCCGCGTACGGGGTACGAGCAGTACTTC. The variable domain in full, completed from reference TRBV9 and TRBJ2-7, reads DSGVTQTPKHLITATGQRVTLRCSPRSGDLSVYWYQQSLDQGLQFLIQYYNGEERAKGNILERFSAQQFPDLHSELNLSSLELGDSALYFCASSPRTGYEQYFGPGTRLTVT.

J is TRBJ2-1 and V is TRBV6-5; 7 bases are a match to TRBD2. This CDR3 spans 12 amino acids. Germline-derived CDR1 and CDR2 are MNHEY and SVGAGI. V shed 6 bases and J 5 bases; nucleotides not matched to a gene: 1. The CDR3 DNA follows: TGTGCCAGCAGCCTAGCGGACAATGAGCAGTTCTTC. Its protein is CASSLADNEQFF.

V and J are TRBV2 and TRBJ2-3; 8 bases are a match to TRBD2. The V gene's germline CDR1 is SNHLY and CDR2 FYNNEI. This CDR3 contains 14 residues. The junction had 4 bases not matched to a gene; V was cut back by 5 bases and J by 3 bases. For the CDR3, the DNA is TGTGCCAGCAGTACCGGGACTAGGACAGATACGCAGTATTTT. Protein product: CASSTGTRTDTQYF.

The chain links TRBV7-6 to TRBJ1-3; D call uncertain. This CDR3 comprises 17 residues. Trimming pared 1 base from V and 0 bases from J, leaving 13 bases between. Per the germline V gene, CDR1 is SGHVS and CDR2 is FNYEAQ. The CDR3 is CASSLEAGPRSGNTIYF. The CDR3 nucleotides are TGTGCCAGCAGCTTAGAGGCAGGCCCCCGCTCTGGAAACACCATATATTTT.

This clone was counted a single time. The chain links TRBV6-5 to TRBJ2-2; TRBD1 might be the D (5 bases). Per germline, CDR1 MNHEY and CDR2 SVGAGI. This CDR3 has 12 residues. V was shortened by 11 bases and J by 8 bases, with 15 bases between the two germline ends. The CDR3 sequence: CAGWGRPGELFF. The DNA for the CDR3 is TGTGCCGGGTGGGGCCGGCCTGGGGAGCTGTTTTTT.

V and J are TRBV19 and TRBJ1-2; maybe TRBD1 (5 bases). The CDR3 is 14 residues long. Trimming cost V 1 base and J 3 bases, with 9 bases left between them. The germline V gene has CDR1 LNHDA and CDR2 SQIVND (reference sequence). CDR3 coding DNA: TGTGCCAGTAGTATAGTGCAGGGCTACTATGGCTACACCTTC. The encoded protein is CASSIVQGYYGYTF.

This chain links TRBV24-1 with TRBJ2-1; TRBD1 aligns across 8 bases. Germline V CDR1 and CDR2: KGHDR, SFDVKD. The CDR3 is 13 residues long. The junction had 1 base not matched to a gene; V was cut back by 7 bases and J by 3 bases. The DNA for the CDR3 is TGTGCCACCAGACAGGGGGGCTACAATGAGCAGTTCTTC. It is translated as CATRQGGYNEQFF.